A selection of T cell receptor beta chains follows, all from one sample in a study of control samples from healthy donors and cancer patients. Assay: immunoSEQ multiplex PCR; the TCRdb copy retains only in-frame clones and omits some. The top ten clones hold 12% to 15% of a sample with fewer than 200,000 clones, about 94% of them seen once. Sequencing was performed on PBMCs. These receptors all stem from a man in his fifties or sixties with colorectal cancer. The CDR3 runs from the conserved cysteine through the conserved F or W. D genes are given only for firm matches. Size tells how often a clone was seen (once, few, many) or the class of an expanded clone, and some rows leave it out.

D gene	clone size	CDR3 length	V gene	J gene	CDR3 protein	CDR3 DNA
NA	NA	15	TRBV19	TRBJ1-2	CASSPQPQGRGGYTF	TGTGCCAGTAGTCCTCAACCTCAGGGCAGGGGAGGCTACACCTTC
NA	NA	16	TRBV7-2	TRBJ2-5	CASSEIRGTDGETQYF	TGTGCCAGCAGCGAAATACGGGGGACGGACGGGGAGACCCAGTACTTC
TRBD1	NA	19	TRBV11-2	TRBJ1-2	CASSPLEGGQGQANYGYTF	TGTGCCAGCAGCCCCCTAGAGGGGGGACAGGGCCAAGCTAACTATGGCTACACCTTC
TRBD1	NA	13	TRBV19	TRBJ1-6	CATQGARNSPLHF	TGTGCCACTCAGGGGGCTCGCAATTCACCCCTCCACTTT
TRBD1	NA	20	TRBV19	TRBJ1-6	CASSRWGGTGGSSYNSPLHF	TGTGCCAGTAGTCGTTGGGGAGGGACAGGGGGTAGCTCCTATAATTCACCCCTCCACTTT
NA	NA	14	TRBV29-1	TRBJ1-5	CSVGGDNSNQPQHF	TGCAGCGTTGGCGGGGACAATAGCAATCAGCCCCAGCATTTT
NA	NA	14	TRBV6-6	TRBJ1-2	CASSPTRTAVDYTF	TGTGCCAGCAGTCCAACCCGGACAGCGGTGGACTACACCTTC
TRBD1	NA	15	TRBV7-2	TRBJ1-1	CASSADRVKNTEAFF	TGTGCCAGCAGCGCGGACAGGGTTAAGAACACTGAAGCTTTCTTT
TRBD1	once	16	TRBV30	TRBJ1-5	CAFLLSGQGANQPQHF	TGTGCCTTCTTGCTCTCGGGACAGGGGGCAAATCAGCCCCAGCATTTT
NA	NA	12	TRBV10-1	TRBJ2-2	CASSPRTGELFF	TGCGCCAGCAGTCCTAGAACCGGGGAGCTGTTTTTT
NA	NA	14	TRBV21-1	TRBJ2-7	CASSKGGAGYEQYF	TGTGCCAGCAGCAAAGGGGGGGCAGGCTACGAGCAGTACTTC
NA	NA	14	TRBV6-2/TRBV6-3	TRBJ2-7	CASSYGTLSYEQYF	TGTGCCAGCAGTTACGGGACTCTATCCTACGAGCAGTACTTC
NA	NA	15	TRBV24-1	TRBJ1-2	CATSDTTASVIGYTF	TGTGCCACCAGTGACACTACAGCAAGCGTTATTGGCTACACCTTC
NA	NA	15	TRBV11-3	TRBJ2-1	CASSLTGLSYNEQFF	TGTGCCAGCAGCTTGACGGGACTCTCCTACAATGAGCAGTTCTTC
NA	NA	15	TRBV3-1/TRBV3-2	TRBJ1-3	CASSQVRDSGNTIYF	TGTGCCAGCAGCCAAGTCAGGGACTCTGGAAACACCATATATTTT
TRBD1	NA	16	TRBV6-7	TRBJ2-3	CASSNWDRGREYTQYF	TGTGCCAGCAGTAACTGGGACAGGGGGCGCGAATATACGCAGTATTTT
TRBD2	NA	15	TRBV4-2	TRBJ2-3	CASSPLAGVTDTQYF	TGTGCCAGCAGCCCCCTAGCGGGGGTTACAGATACGCAGTATTTT
TRBD2	NA	11	TRBV7-9	TRBJ2-1	CASSSRTSPFF	TGTGCCAGCAGCTCCCGGACTAGCCCGTTCTTC
TRBD1	NA	19	TRBV19	TRBJ1-4	CASSFWTGTLSATNEKLFF	TGTGCCAGTAGTTTTTGGACAGGGACACTCTCTGCAACTAATGAAAAACTGTTTTTT
TRBD1	NA	14	TRBV5-1	TRBJ2-7	CASTTTGGWDEQYF	TGCGCCAGCACTACGACAGGGGGCTGGGACGAGCAGTACTTC
NA	NA	15	TRBV10-1	TRBJ2-5	CASRPQKGIQETQYF	TGCGCCAGCAGACCCCAGAAGGGGATCCAAGAGACCCAGTACTTC
NA	NA	16	TRBV3-1/TRBV3-2	TRBJ2-7	CASSQPTSTGSYEQYF	TGTGCCAGCAGCCAACCCACATCCACAGGCAGCTACGAGCAGTACTTC
TRBD1	NA	14	TRBV29-1	TRBJ2-6	CSVGDRAGANVLTF	TGCAGCGTTGGTGACAGGGCCGGGGCCAACGTCCTGACTTTC
NA	once	13	TRBV5-6	TRBJ1-2	CASSLAASLDYTF	TGTGCCAGCAGCTTGGCCGCGTCTCTGGACTACACCTTC
TRBD1	NA	15	TRBV3-1/TRBV3-2	TRBJ2-1	CASSQTGEVGEEQFF	TGTGCCAGCAGCCAGACAGGGGAGGTAGGAGAGGAGCAGTTCTTC
TRBD1	NA	14	TRBV4-2	TRBJ1-2	CASSPTQGSYGYTF	TGTGCCAGCAGCCCAACACAGGGGAGCTATGGCTACACCTTC
NA	few	12	TRBV18	TRBJ1-1	CASSPMNTEAFF	TGTGCCAGCTCACCTATGAACACTGAAGCTTTCTTT
NA	NA	14	TRBV3-1/TRBV3-2	TRBJ1-5	CASSQGGADQPQHF	TGTGCCAGCAGCCAAGGAGGGGCCGATCAGCCCCAGCATTTT
NA	NA	14	TRBV5-6	TRBJ1-1	CASSFGRWNTEAFF	TGTGCCAGCAGCTTCGGGCGGTGGAACACTGAAGCTTTCTTT
TRBD1	NA	15	TRBV9	TRBJ2-3	CASSLGTGRSDTQYF	TGTGCCAGCAGCCTCGGGACAGGGCGTTCAGATACGCAGTATTTT
NA	NA	12	TRBV28	TRBJ2-5	CASTSGPETQYF	TGTGCCAGCACCAGCGGGCCGGAGACCCAGTACTTC
NA	once	15	TRBV19	TRBJ1-3	CASSPGIFTGNTIYF	TGTGCCAGTAGCCCGGGGATTTTTACTGGAAACACCATATATTTT
NA	NA	15	TRBV7-9	TRBJ2-7	CASSSPGTASYEQYF	TGTGCCAGCAGTTCTCCCGGGACCGCCTCCTACGAGCAGTACTTC
TRBD2	few	15	TRBV24-1	TRBJ2-1	CATSDPTSGWDEQFF	TGTGCCACCAGTGACCCGACTAGCGGGTGGGATGAGCAGTTCTTC
NA	once	12	TRBV14	TRBJ1-1	CASSRTGRGAFF	TGTGCCAGCAGCCGAACAGGGCGTGGAGCTTTCTTT
NA	once	15	TRBV5-1	TRBJ2-1	CASSSRTMSYNEQFF	TGCGCCAGCAGCTCCAGGACGATGTCCTACAATGAGCAGTTCTTC
TRBD1	NA	15	TRBV5-1	TRBJ1-4	CASSPTGGSDEKLFF	TGCGCCAGCAGCCCGACAGGGGGCAGCGATGAAAAACTGTTTTTT
TRBD1	NA	14	TRBV4-3	TRBJ2-7	CASSQTRTGLQQYF	TGCGCCAGCAGCCAAACCCGGACAGGGCTCCAGCAGTACTTC
TRBD1	NA	14	TRBV7-9	TRBJ2-5	CASSSRGLQETQYF	TGTGCCAGCAGCAGCAGGGGGCTTCAAGAGACCCAGTACTTC
TRBD1	NA	16	TRBV11-2	TRBJ1-3	CASSLERQGSGNTIYF	TGTGCCAGCAGCTTAGAGAGACAGGGGTCCGGAAACACCATATATTTT
NA	NA	13	TRBV7-9	TRBJ2-3	CASTGLSTDTQYF	TGTGCCAGCACAGGGCTTAGCACAGATACGCAGTATTTT
NA	NA	16	TRBV5-5	TRBJ1-6	CASSLGGRGNNSPLHF	TGTGCCAGCAGCTTGGGGGGACGGGGAAATAATTCACCCCTCCACTTT
NA	NA	14	TRBV3-1/TRBV3-2	TRBJ1-1	CASSQAGRVTEAFF	TGTGCCAGCAGCCAAGCAGGGCGGGTCACTGAAGCTTTCTTT
NA	NA	15	TRBV6-5	TRBJ1-5	CASRQQGGNNQPQHF	TGTGCCAGCAGGCAACAGGGTGGAAACAATCAGCCCCAGCATTTT